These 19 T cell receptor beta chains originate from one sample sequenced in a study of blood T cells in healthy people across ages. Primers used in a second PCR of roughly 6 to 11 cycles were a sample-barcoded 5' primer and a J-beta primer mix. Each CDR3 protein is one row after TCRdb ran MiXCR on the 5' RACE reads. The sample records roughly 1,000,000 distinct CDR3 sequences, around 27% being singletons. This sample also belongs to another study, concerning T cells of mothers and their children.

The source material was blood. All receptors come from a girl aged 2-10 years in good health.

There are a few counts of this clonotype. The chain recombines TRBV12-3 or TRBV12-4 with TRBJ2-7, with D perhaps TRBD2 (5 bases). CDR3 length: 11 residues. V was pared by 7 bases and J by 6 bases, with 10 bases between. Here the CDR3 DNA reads TGTGCCAGCACCCGGGGTGGCGAGCAGTACTTC. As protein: CASTRGGEQYF.

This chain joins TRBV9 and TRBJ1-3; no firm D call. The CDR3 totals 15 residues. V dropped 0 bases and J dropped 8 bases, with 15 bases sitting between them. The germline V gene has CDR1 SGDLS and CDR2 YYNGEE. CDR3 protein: CASSVAAIGEDTIYF. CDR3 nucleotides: TGTGCCAGCAGCGTAGCCGCGATCGGGGAAGACACCATATATTTT.

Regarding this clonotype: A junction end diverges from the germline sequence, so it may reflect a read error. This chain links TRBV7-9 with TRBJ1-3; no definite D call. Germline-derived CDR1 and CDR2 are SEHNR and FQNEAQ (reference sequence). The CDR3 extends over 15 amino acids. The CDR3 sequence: CASNQPQSSGNTIHF. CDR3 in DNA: TGTGCCAGCAACCAACCCCAAAGCTCTGGAAACACCATACATTTT.

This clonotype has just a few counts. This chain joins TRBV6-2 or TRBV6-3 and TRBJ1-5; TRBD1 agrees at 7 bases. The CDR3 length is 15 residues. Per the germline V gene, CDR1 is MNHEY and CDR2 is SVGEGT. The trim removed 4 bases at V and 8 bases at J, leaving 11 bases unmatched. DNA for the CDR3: TGTGCCAGCAGTTTCCAACAGGGGTTTGGTAAGCCCCAGCATTTT. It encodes CASSFQQGFGKPQHF.

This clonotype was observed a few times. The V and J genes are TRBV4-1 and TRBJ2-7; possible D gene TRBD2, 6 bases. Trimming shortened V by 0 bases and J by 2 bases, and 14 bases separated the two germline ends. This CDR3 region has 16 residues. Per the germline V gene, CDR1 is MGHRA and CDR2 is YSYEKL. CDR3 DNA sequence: TGCGCCAGCAGCCAAGACGAGCTAGCGAGGGCCTACGAGCAGTACTTC. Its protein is CASSQDELARAYEQYF.

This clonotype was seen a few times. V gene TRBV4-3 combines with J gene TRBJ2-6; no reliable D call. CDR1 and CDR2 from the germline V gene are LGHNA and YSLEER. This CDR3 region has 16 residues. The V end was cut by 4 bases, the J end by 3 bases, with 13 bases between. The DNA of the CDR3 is TGCGCCAGCAGCCTGACACTGGGGTTTGGGGCCAACGTCCTGACTTTC. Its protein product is CASSLTLGFGANVLTF.

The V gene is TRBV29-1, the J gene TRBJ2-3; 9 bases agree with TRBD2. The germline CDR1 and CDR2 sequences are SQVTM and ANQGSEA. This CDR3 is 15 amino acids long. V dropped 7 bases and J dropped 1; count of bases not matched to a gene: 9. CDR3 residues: CSGFSGGTGTDTQYF. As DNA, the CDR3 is TGCAGCGGATTTAGCGGGGGTACCGGCACAGATACGCAGTATTTT.

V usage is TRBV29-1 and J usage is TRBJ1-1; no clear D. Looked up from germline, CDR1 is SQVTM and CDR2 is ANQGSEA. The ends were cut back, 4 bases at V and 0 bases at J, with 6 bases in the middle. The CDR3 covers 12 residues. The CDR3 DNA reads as TGCAGCGTTGTAGCCCTGAACACTGAAGCTTTCTTT. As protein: CSVVALNTEAFF.

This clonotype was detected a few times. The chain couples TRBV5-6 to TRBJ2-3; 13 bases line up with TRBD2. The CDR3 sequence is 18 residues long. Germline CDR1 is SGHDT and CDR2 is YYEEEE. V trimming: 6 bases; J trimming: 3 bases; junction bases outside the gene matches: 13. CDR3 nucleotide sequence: TGTGCCAGCAACCCATTGAGGGGGACTAGCGGGGTTACAGATACGCAGTATTTT. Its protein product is CASNPLRGTSGVTDTQYF.

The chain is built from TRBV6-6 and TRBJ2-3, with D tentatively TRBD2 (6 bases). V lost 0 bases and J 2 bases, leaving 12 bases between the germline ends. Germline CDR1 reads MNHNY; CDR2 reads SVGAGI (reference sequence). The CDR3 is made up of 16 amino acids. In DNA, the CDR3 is TGTGCCAGCAGTTACTCCGCCGGGACTTACACAGATACGCAGTATTTT. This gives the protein CASSYSAGTYTDTQYF.

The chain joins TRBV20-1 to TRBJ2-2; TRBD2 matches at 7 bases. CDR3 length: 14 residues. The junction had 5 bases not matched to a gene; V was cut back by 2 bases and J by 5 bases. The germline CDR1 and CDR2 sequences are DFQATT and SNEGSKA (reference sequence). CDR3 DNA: TGCAGTGCTAGAACGGTGCGGGAGACCGGGGAGCTGTTTTTT. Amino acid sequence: CSARTVRETGELFF.

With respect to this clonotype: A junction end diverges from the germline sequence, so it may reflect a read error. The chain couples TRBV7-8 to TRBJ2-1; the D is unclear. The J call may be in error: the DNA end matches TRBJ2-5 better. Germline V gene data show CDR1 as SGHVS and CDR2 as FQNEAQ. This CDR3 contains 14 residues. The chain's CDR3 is CASSPLSTRGTQYF. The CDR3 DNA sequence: TGTGCTAGCAGCCCGCTATCGACCCGAGGGACCCAGTACTTC.

The CDR3 DNA reads TGTGCCAGCAGCCAAGCTCGCAGGGACACTGAAGCTTTCTTT. Translating gives CASSQARRDTEAFF. The V call is TRBV3-1, the J call TRBJ1-1; maybe TRBD1 (5 bases). Germline V gives CDR1 LGHDT, CDR2 YNNKEL (reference sequence). The CDR3 has 14 residues. V was trimmed by 1 base and J by 3 bases, leaving 9 bases between them. Combining the CDR3 with reference TRBV3-1 and TRBJ1-1 gives the whole variable domain DTAVSQTPKYLVTQMGNDKSIKCEQNLGHDTMYWYKQDSKKFLKIMFSYNNKELIINETVPNRFSPKSPDKAHLNLHINSLELGDSAVYFCASSQARRDTEAFFGQGTRLTVV.

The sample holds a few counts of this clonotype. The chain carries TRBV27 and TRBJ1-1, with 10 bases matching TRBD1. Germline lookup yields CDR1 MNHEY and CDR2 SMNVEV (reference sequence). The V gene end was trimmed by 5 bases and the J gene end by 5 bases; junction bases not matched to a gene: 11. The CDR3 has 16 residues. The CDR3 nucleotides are TGTGCCAGCAGTCCGGCGACAGGGGGCTGGCGGACTGAAGCTTTCTTT. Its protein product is CASSPATGGWRTEAFF.

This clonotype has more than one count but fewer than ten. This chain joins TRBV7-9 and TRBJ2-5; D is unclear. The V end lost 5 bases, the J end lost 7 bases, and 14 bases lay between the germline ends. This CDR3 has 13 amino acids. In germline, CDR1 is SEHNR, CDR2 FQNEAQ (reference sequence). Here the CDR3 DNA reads TGTGCCAGCAGCCCCTCAGTGCTGGGGACCCAGTACTTC. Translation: CASSPSVLGTQYF.

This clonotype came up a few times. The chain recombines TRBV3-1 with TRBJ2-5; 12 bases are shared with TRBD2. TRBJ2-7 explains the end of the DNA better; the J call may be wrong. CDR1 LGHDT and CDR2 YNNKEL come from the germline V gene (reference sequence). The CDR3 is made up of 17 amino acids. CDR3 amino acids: CASSPRWTSGTAYEQYF. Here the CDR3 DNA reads TGTGCCAGCAGCCCCCGCTGGACTAGCGGGACAGCCTACGAGCAGTACTTC.

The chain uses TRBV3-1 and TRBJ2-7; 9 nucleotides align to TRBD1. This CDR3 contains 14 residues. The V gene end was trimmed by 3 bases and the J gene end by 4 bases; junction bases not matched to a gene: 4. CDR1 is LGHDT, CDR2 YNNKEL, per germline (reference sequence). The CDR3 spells CASSHRTGDYEQYF. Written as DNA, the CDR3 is TGTGCCAGCAGCCACCGGACAGGGGATTACGAGCAGTACTTC.

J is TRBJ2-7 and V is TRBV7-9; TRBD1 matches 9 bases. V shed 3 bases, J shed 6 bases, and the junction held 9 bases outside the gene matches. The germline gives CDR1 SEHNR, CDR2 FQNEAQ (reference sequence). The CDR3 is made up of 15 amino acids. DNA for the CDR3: TGTGCCAGCAGCTTCGGGACAGGGTCGAGGATCGAGCAGTACTTC. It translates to CASSFGTGSRIEQYF. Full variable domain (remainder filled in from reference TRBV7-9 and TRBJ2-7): DTGVSQNPRHKITKRGQNVTFRCDPISEHNRLYWYRQTLGQGPEFLTYFQNEAQLEKSRLLSDRFSAERPKGSFSTLEIQRTEQGDSAMYLCASSFGTGSRIEQYFGPGTRLTVT.

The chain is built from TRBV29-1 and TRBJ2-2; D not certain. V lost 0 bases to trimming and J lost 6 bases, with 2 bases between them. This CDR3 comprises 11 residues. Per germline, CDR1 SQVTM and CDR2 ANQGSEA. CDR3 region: CSVEDSGELFF. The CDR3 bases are TGCAGCGTTGAAGATTCCGGGGAGCTGTTTTTT.